These 7 T cell receptor beta chains originate from one sample sequenced in a study of T cells in Graves' hyperthyroidism and ophthalmopathy. RNA transcripts served as the template for amplifying TCR beta CDR3 regions. HTBI primers were employed in a first-round RT-PCR of the TCR CDR3. TCRdb re-called the multiplex PCR reads with MiXCR, one entry per CDR3 protein. The sample has roughly 500,000 distinct CDR3 sequences; approximately 48% are singletons. The sample taken for sequencing was peripheral blood or thyroid tissue (not recorded which). These receptors were collected from an adult woman with Graves' disease, either hyperthyroidism or ophthalmopathy (not recorded which).

Many counts were recorded for this clonotype. V and J are TRBV7-9 and TRBJ1-6; unclear D gene. CDR1 is SEHNR, CDR2 FQNEAQ, per germline (reference sequence). The CDR3 runs to 14 residues. Trimming took off 2 bases at V and 9 bases at J, with 11 bases between the two ends. CDR3 region: CASSLYETSSPLHF. Here the CDR3 DNA reads TGTGCCAGCAGCTTATATGAGACGTCTTCACCCCTCCACTTT.

The chain employs TRBV6-5 and TRBJ2-2; D not certain. Germline V gene data show CDR1 as MNHEY and CDR2 as SVGAGI. The CDR3 extends over 16 amino acids. V was trimmed by 9 bases and J by 5 bases, leaving 22 bases between them. In DNA form, the CDR3 reads TGTGCCAGTGGACGGTATCAAGGAAGGTATACCGGGGAGCTGTTTTTT. Translated: CASGRYQGRYTGELFF.

The V call is TRBV29-1, the J call TRBJ2-5, with 13 bases identical to TRBD2. Per germline, CDR1 SQVTM and CDR2 ANQGSEA. CDR3 length: 14 residues. J was trimmed by 3 bases and V by 6 bases; bases with no gene match: 4. CDR3 sequence reads: CSVGLAGKKETQYF. In DNA form, the CDR3 reads TGCAGCGTGGGACTAGCGGGAAAAAAAGAGACCCAGTACTTC. Based on the CDR3 plus reference TRBV29-1 and TRBJ2-5, the full variable domain is SAVISQKPSRDICQRGTSLTIQCQVDSQVTMMFWYRQQPGQSLTLIATANQGSEATYESGFVIDKFPISRPNLTFSTLTVSNMSPEDSSIYLCSVGLAGKKETQYFGPGTRLLVL.

The rearrangement uses TRBV7-2 and TRBJ2-5, with a weak D call TRBD1 (6 bases). Germline V gene data show CDR1 as SGHTA and CDR2 as FQGNSA. Trimming removed 4 bases from V and 0 bases from J, with 9 bases in between. CDR3 size: 14 residues. Here the CDR3 reads CASSSQGYQETQYF. The CDR3 region has the DNA TGTGCCAGCAGCTCACAGGGATACCAAGAGACCCAGTACTTC.

Of note for this clonotype: A much more abundant neighbour one base away suggests this may be a read error. The J gene is TRBJ2-7, the V gene TRBV2; 9 bases match TRBD1. The V segment lost 4 bases and the J segment 5 bases; nucleotides outside the gene matches: 0. This CDR3 has 12 residues. CDR1 is SNHLY and CDR2 is FYNNEI in the germline V gene. CDR3 coding DNA: TGTGCCAGCAGTGGGACAGGGGACGAGCAGTACTTC. This sequence encodes CASSGTGDEQYF.

This clonotype has a handful of counts. The chain employs TRBV7-2 and TRBJ2-7, with D possibly TRBD2 on 6 matching bases. The germline CDR1 and CDR2 sequences are SGHTA and FQGNSA. The V end was cut by 6 bases, the J end by 3 bases, with 24 bases between. The CDR3 extends over 17 amino acids. CDR3 DNA sequence: TGTGCCAGCAGTTATCAGTCCCGGGACTGGAAACACTACGAGCAGTACTTC. Encoded protein: CASSYQSRDWKHYEQYF.

The rearrangement links TRBV2 to TRBJ2-7; D ambiguous. The V and J ends lost 4 bases and 2 bases respectively, with 6 bases between them. Germline assignment: CDR1 SNHLY and CDR2 FYNNEI. The CDR3 has 12 amino acids. The CDR3 reads CASSAPTYEQYF. The DNA of the CDR3 is TGTGCCAGCAGTGCTCCTACCTACGAGCAGTACTTC.